This entry lists 22 T cell receptor beta chains sequenced from one sample in a study of blood T cell repertoires in COVID-19. Produced via immunoSEQ multiplex PCR; TCRdb's table is partial and in-frame only. The sample yields 300,000 to 350,000 clones, around nine tenths seen once. Sample: peripheral blood. Receptor source: an older woman with COVID-19, enrolled during active disease.

This clone was seen just once. This chain connects TRBV27 to TRBJ2-6; possible D gene TRBD1, 6 bases. The germline CDR1 and CDR2 sequences are MNHEY and SMNVEV (reference sequence). V lost 5 bases, J lost 0 bases, and 8 bases lay in between. The CDR3 is 15 residues long. This chain's CDR3 is CASSATGSGANVLTF. The CDR3 DNA sequence: TGTGCCAGCAGTGCGACAGGCTCTGGGGCCAACGTCCTGACTTTC.

The chain links TRBV7-3 to TRBJ2-3, with D possibly matching TRBD1 (6 bases). CDR1 and CDR2 (germline): SGHTA, FQGTGA. This CDR3 is built from 15 residues. V shed 3 bases and J shed 2 bases, with 12 bases lying between them. The CDR3 loop is CASSFDQGHTDTQYF. The CDR3 DNA is TGTGCCAGCAGCTTCGACCAGGGACACACAGATACGCAGTATTTT.

This chain connects TRBV10-2 to TRBJ1-2; D is perhaps TRBD1 (5 bases). There are 15 residues in the CDR3. V shed 2 bases and J shed 0 bases, with 10 bases lying between them. Looked up from germline, CDR1 is WSHSY and CDR2 is SAAADI. The CDR3 nucleotides are TGCGCCAGCAGTGAGGACAGAAGAGCTAACTATGGCTACACCTTC. Its translation is CASSEDRRANYGYTF.

The V call is TRBV11-2, the J call TRBJ2-6; TRBD2 is a possible D gene (7 bases). Trimming removed 7 bases from V and 0 bases from J, with 16 bases in between. Per germline, CDR1 SGHAT and CDR2 FQNNGV. The CDR3 is 17 amino acids. The CDR3 region has the DNA TGTGCCAGCACCGAACAGGGAGGGGCCTCTGGGGCCAACGTCCTGACTTTC. It specifies CASTEQGGASGANVLTF.

This clone appeared many times. The chain uses TRBV5-1 and TRBJ2-7; a weak D match, TRBD2 (6 bases). Germline V gene lookup returns CDR1 SGHRS and CDR2 YFSETQ. The CDR3 totals 14 residues. V was clipped by 5 bases and J by 3 bases, with 15 bases between them. This CDR3 reads CASREDYGIYEQYF. CDR3 in DNA: TGCGCCAGCAGAGAGGACTACGGGATCTACGAGCAGTACTTC.

This chain joins TRBV10-3 and TRBJ1-1; tentatively, D is TRBD1 (5 bases). The CDR3 extends over 13 amino acids. V lost 0 bases, J lost 7 bases, and 9 bases lay in between. Germline V gives CDR1 ENHRY, CDR2 SYGVKD. CDR3 sequence reads: CAISESETDEAFF. In nucleotides, the CDR3 is TGTGCCATCAGTGAGTCAGAGACAGATGAAGCTTTCTTT.

CDR3: CASSENGLAYQETQYF. CDR3 coding DNA: TGTGCCAGCAGTGAAAACGGTCTAGCGTACCAAGAGACCCAGTACTTC. The V and J genes are TRBV2 and TRBJ2-5; the D gene is possibly TRBD2 (6 bases). The CDR3 runs 16 residues. V was trimmed by 2 bases and J by 0 bases, leaving 13 bases between them. Germline values: CDR1 SNHLY, CDR2 FYNNEI.

The chain is built from TRBV7-9 and TRBJ2-5, with D possibly matching TRBD2 (7 bases). The CDR3 runs 14 residues. V was shortened by 5 bases and J by 5 bases, with 15 bases between the two germline ends. The germline V gene encodes CDR1 SEHNR and CDR2 FQNEAQ (reference sequence). The CDR3 here is CASSRRGGAETQYF. The CDR3 region has the DNA TGTGCCAGCAGCCGTAGGGGGGGCGCGGAGACCCAGTACTTC.

This clone appeared many times. The chain combines TRBV7-9 with TRBJ1-1; D is perhaps TRBD1 (6 bases). V lost 4 bases, J lost 1 base, and 16 bases lay in between. There are 16 residues in the CDR3. Per germline, CDR1 SEHNR and CDR2 FQNEAQ (reference sequence). This CDR3 is CASSSIQGARNTEAFF. CDR3 in DNA: TGTGCCAGCAGCTCAATACAGGGTGCTAGGAACACTGAAGCTTTCTTT.

This sequence joins TRBV11-3 and TRBJ2-3; D is possibly TRBD1 (5 bases). CDR3 length equals 15 residues. V was clipped by 5 bases and J by 1 base, with 13 bases between them. Germline lookup yields CDR1 SGHNT and CDR2 YENEEA. The CDR3 here is CASSRDPTGTDTQYF. The CDR3 DNA reads TGTGCCAGCAGCCGAGACCCGACAGGCACAGATACGCAGTATTTT.

This sequence joins TRBV18 and TRBJ2-1; D gene uncertain. The CDR3 has 13 amino acids. Trimming stripped 0 bases from V and 4 bases from J, with 4 bases between. Germline assignment: CDR1 KGHSH and CDR2 LQKENI. CDR3 coding DNA: TGTGCCAGCTCACCACCCTTGTACAATGAGCAGTTCTTC. Amino acids: CASSPPLYNEQFF.

The CDR3 DNA reads as TGTGCCACTCGTCTGGGGGCTGGAGGCTACACCTTC. Protein sequence: CATRLGAGGYTF. The chain couples TRBV2 to TRBJ1-2; maybe TRBD1 (6 bases). The CDR3 sequence is 12 residues long. Trimming removed 10 bases at V and 8 bases at J, with 17 bases between. CDR1 SNHLY and CDR2 FYNNEI come from the germline V gene.

The chain carries TRBV9 and TRBJ1-4; TRBD1 matches 10 bases. In germline, CDR1 is SGDLS, CDR2 YYNGEE. The CDR3 loop spans 15 amino acids. V lost 4 bases and J lost 11; bases outside the gene matches: 11. The CDR3 DNA follows: TGTGCCAGCAGCTCAACCGGGACAGGGGACGATAAACTGTTTTTT. Translation: CASSSTGTGDDKLFF. The whole variable domain, filled in from reference TRBV9 and TRBJ1-4, reads DSGVTQTPKHLITATGQRVTLRCSPRSGDLSVYWYQQSLDQGLQFLIQYYNGEERAKGNILERFSAQQFPDLHSELNLSSLELGDSALYFCASSSTGTGDDKLFFGSGTQLSVL.

The chain uses TRBV5-1 and TRBJ2-1; 8 nucleotides line up with TRBD1. The length of the CDR3 is 15 residues. CDR1 is SGHRS and CDR2 is YFSETQ in the germline V gene. J lost 5 bases, V lost 4 bases, and 8 bases had no gene match. The CDR3 sequence is CASSHRTGFDNEQFF. CDR3 bases: TGCGCCAGCAGCCACCGGACAGGGTTTGACAATGAGCAGTTCTTC.

This chain links TRBV6-5 with TRBJ1-2; D may be TRBD1 (6 bases). Trimming left V 2 bases short and J 4 bases short, with 17 bases between. The germline CDR1 and CDR2 sequences are MNHEY and SVGAGI. The CDR3 contains 16 residues. This CDR3 reads CASSYGGGQVIYGYTF. CDR3 DNA sequence: TGTGCCAGCAGTTACGGCGGGGGGCAAGTGATCTATGGCTACACCTTC.

This chain connects TRBV11-2 to TRBJ1-4, with 8 bases matching TRBD1. Germline V gives CDR1 SGHAT, CDR2 FQNNGV. The CDR3 consists of 19 residues. V trimming: 5 bases; J trimming: 4 bases; junction bases outside the gene matches: 18. The CDR3 DNA is TGTGCCAGCAGCCCCTGGGTGGTGGCAGGGGGCGCTCTTAATGAAAAACTGTTTTTT. As protein: CASSPWVVAGGALNEKLFF.

The rearrangement links TRBV7-3 to TRBJ1-6; D remains ambiguous. The CDR3 length is 16 residues. V lost 2 bases and J 6 bases, leaving 14 bases between the germline ends. In germline, CDR1 is SGHTA, CDR2 FQGTGA. The CDR3 loop reads CASSLFGSRSNSPLHF. In DNA form, the CDR3 reads TGTGCCAGCAGCTTATTTGGGAGTCGCTCTAATTCACCCCTCCACTTT. Variable domain in full (rest from reference TRBV7-3 and TRBJ1-6): GAGVSQTPSNKVTEKGKYVELRCDPISGHTALYWYRQSLGQGPEFLIYFQGTGAADDSGLPNDRFFAVRPEGSVSTLKIQRTERGDSAVYLCASSLFGSRSNSPLHFGNGTRLTVT.

V gene TRBV20-1 combines with J gene TRBJ1-6; D call uncertain. This CDR3 has 14 amino acids. V gave up 3 bases and J gave up 0 bases, with 6 bases separating them. In germline, CDR1 is DFQATT, CDR2 SNEGSKA (reference sequence). The CDR3 reads CSASESSYNSPLHF. DNA of the CDR3: TGCAGTGCTAGTGAGAGCTCCTATAATTCACCCCTCCACTTT.

The chain is built from TRBV19 and TRBJ2-5, with 8 bases lining up with TRBD1. Trimming at V came to 6 bases and at J to 5 bases, leaving 11 bases not matched to a gene. CDR1 and CDR2 (germline): LNHDA, SQIVND (reference sequence). The CDR3 is 15 amino acids. The CDR3 is CASRRTGQGGETQYF. CDR3 DNA sequence: TGTGCCAGTAGACGGACCGGACAGGGTGGGGAGACCCAGTACTTC. The full variable domain, completed using reference TRBV19 and TRBJ2-5, is DGGITQSPKYLFRKEGQNVTLSCEQNLNHDAMYWYRQDPGQGLRLIYYSQIVNDFQKGDIAEGYSVSREKKESFPLTVTSAQKNPTAFYLCASRRTGQGGETQYFGPGTRLLVL.

V is TRBV6-5 and J is TRBJ1-6, with D perhaps TRBD1 (6 bases). Germline CDR1 is MNHEY and CDR2 is SVGAGI. The CDR3 length is 15 residues. V lost 3 bases, J lost 7 bases, and 13 bases lay in between. Here the CDR3 reads CASSYSGGMNSPLHF. The CDR3 nucleotides read TGTGCCAGCAGTTATAGCGGGGGCATGAATTCACCCCTCCACTTT.

This clone has just a few counts. The V gene is TRBV3-1 (or the pseudogene TRBV3-2), the J gene TRBJ2-7; 7 nucleotides match TRBD1. V gave up 1 base and J gave up 3 bases; unmatched junction bases: 6. Germline assignment: CDR1 LGHDT and CDR2 YNNKEL (reference sequence). This CDR3 contains 15 residues. CDR3 DNA sequence: TGTGCCAGCAGCCAAGCCAGAGGACAGGTCTACGAGCAGTACTTC. This encodes CASSQARGQVYEQYF.

The chain recombines TRBV9 with TRBJ2-1; 9 bases are shared with TRBD2. The V and J ends lost 4 bases and 8 bases, in that order; junction bases with no gene match: 7. Germline V gene data show CDR1 as SGDLS and CDR2 as YYNGEE. The CDR3 spans 14 residues. As DNA, the CDR3 is TGTGCCAGCAGCCTCCTCGCTAGCGGGGATGAGCAGTTCTTC. Amino acid sequence: CASSLLASGDEQFF. Full variable domain (remainder filled in from reference TRBV9 and TRBJ2-1): DSGVTQTPKHLITATGQRVTLRCSPRSGDLSVYWYQQSLDQGLQFLIQYYNGEERAKGNILERFSAQQFPDLHSELNLSSLELGDSALYFCASSLLASGDEQFFGPGTRLTVL.